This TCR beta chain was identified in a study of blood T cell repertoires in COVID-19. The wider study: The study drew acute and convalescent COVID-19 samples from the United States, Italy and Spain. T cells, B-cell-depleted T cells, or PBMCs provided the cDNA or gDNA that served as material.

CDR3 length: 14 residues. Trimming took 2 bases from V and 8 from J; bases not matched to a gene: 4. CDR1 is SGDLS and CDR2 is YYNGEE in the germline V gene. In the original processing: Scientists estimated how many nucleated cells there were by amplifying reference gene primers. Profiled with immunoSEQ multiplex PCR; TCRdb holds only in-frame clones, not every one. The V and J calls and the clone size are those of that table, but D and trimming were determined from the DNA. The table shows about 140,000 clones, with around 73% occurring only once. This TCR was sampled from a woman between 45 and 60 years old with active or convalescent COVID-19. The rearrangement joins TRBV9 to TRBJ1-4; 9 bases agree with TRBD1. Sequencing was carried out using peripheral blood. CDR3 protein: CASSVGQGGEKLFF. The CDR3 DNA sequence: TGTGCCAGCAGCGTGGGACAGGGAGGGGAAAAACTGTTTTTT. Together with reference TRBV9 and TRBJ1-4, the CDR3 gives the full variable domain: DSGVTQTPKHLITATGQRVTLRCSPRSGDLSVYWYQQSLDQGLQFLIQYYNGEERAKGNILERFSAQQFPDLHSELNLSSLELGDSALYFCASSVGQGGEKLFFGSGTQLSVL.